This TCR beta chain was obtained from a study of cytomegalovirus exposure and HLA in healthy donors. Study-wide points: Reportedly, HLA-A and HLA-B alleles of most subjects were accurately predicted from TCR beta. Associated with HLA alleles at 0.05 false discovery rate in a later analysis were 16,951 TCR beta sequences.

Primers: 60 Vbeta forward and 13 Jbeta reverse. Profiled with immunoSEQ multiplex PCR; TCRdb holds only in-frame clones, not every one. The table shows some 95,000 clones, with around three quarters occurring only once. As for this clone: Its antigen remains unidentified.

The receptor was isolated from a man younger than 40 in good health and CMV-seronegative. Sequences were obtained from PBMCs.

The CDR3 DNA follows: TGTGCCAGCAGACGGACAGATACCAGGGAGACCCAGTACTTC. This encodes CASRRTDTRETQYF. The V gene is TRBV11-2, the J gene TRBJ2-5, with D perhaps TRBD1 (6 bases). Deletions cut 6 bases from V and 5 bases from J, with 16 bases between. Germline V gene data show CDR1 as SGHAT and CDR2 as FQNNGV. This CDR3 spans 14 amino acids. Filled out from reference TRBV11-2 and TRBJ2-5, the complete variable domain reads EAGVAQSPRYKIIEKRQSVAFWCNPISGHATLYWYQQILGQGPKLLIQFQNNGVVDDSQLPKDRFSAERLKGVDSTLKIQPAKLEDSAVYLCASRRTDTRETQYFGPGTRLLVL.